A single sample is the source of the 29 T cell receptor beta chains below, sequenced in a study of OX40 agonist ivuxolimab in advanced cancers. The library was made by the immunoSEQ multiplex PCR assay. Held by TCRdb, this immuneACCESS table contains in-frame sequences only and omits some clones. Under half of the omission traces to an unresolved V gene where checked; the cause of the rest is unknown. This sample holds 60,000 to 65,000 clones; around 93% were observed only once. The leading ten clones occupy around 0.42% of the sample. Source: CD4+ or CD8+ T cells sorted from blood, taken in a trial of the OX40 agonist ivuxolimab. The receptors come from an adult with an advanced solid tumor such as melanoma, head and neck, liver or kidney cancer.

This clone was recorded only once. The chain carries TRBV6-5 and TRBJ2-3, with 11 nucleotides matching TRBD2. The CDR3 runs to 15 residues. CDR1 is MNHEY and CDR2 is SVGAGI in the germline V gene. Trimming removed 6 bases from V and 1 base from J; junction bases left unmatched: 3. CDR3 coding DNA: TGTGCCAGCAGCCCGGGACTAGCGGGCACAGATACGCAGTATTTT. It codes for CASSPGLAGTDTQYF.

The sample holds one count of this clone. CDR3 amino acids: CASSQTSGTTYEQYF. CDR3 nucleotides: TGTGCCAGCTCCCAGACTAGCGGGACTACCTACGAGCAGTACTTC. The chain is built from TRBV18 and TRBJ2-7; 11 nucleotides align to TRBD2. The CDR3 totals 15 residues. The germline V gene has CDR1 KGHSH and CDR2 LQKENI. V was pared by 6 bases and J by 2 bases, with 6 bases of the junction left unmatched.

The V call is TRBV19, the J call TRBJ1-4; D gene uncertain. Trimming removed 5 bases at V and 7 bases at J, with 14 bases between. The germline V gene encodes CDR1 LNHDA and CDR2 SQIVND (reference sequence). This CDR3 spans 14 amino acids. CDR3: CASSVTRMGEKLFF. The CDR3 DNA reads TGTGCCAGTAGTGTTACACGTATGGGTGAAAAACTGTTTTTT.

The rearrangement links TRBV6-1 to TRBJ1-5; tentatively, D is TRBD1 (5 bases). V lost 5 bases, J lost 0 bases, and 11 bases lay in between. CDR1 and CDR2 (germline): MNHNS, SASEGT. The CDR3 contains 15 residues. CDR3 amino acids: CASSKWTPSNQPQHF. CDR3 bases: TGTGCCAGCAGTAAATGGACACCTAGCAATCAGCCCCAGCATTTT.

This clone occurred once. CDR3 protein: CAWTRPIRGMNTEAFF. The CDR3 DNA is TGTGCCTGGACCCGCCCTATTCGGGGGATGAACACTGAAGCTTTCTTT. The chain is built from TRBV30 and TRBJ1-1; perhaps TRBD1 as D (5 bases). Germline V gene data show CDR1 as GTSNPN and CDR2 as SVGIG (reference sequence). V was cut by 4 bases and J by 0 bases, with 18 bases left in between. The CDR3 totals 16 residues. The entire variable domain, with the rest obtained from reference TRBV30 and TRBJ1-1, is as follows: SQTIHQWPATLVQPVGSPLSLECTVEGTSNPNLYWYRQAAGRGLQLLFYSVGIGQISSEVPQNLSASRPQDRQFILSSKKLLLSDSGFYLCAWTRPIRGMNTEAFFGQGTRLTVV.

The chain links TRBV15 to TRBJ2-7, with TRBD2 identical over 11 bases. The CDR3 extends over 13 amino acids. Germline lookup yields CDR1 LNHNV and CDR2 YYDKDF (reference sequence). V shed 5 bases, J shed 7 bases, and the junction held 4 bases outside the gene matches. CDR3 loop: CATSLAGGQEQYF. In DNA, the CDR3 is TGTGCCACCAGCCTAGCGGGGGGCCAAGAGCAGTACTTC.

The chain employs TRBV5-1 and TRBJ2-2; D tentatively reads TRBD1 or TRBD2 (5 bases each). CDR3 size: 16 residues. CDR1 is SGHRS and CDR2 is YFSETQ in the germline V gene. The V gene lost 0 bases and the J gene lost 0 bases, with 9 bases spanning the gap. The CDR3 here is CASSLGGPANTGELFF. The CDR3 DNA reads as TGCGCCAGCAGCTTGGGGGGACCCGCGAACACCGGGGAGCTGTTTTTT. The whole variable domain, filled in from reference TRBV5-1 and TRBJ2-2, reads KAGVTQTPRYLIKTRGQQVTLSCSPISGHRSVSWYQQTPGQGLQFLFEYFSETQRNKGNFPGRFSGRQFSNSRSEMNVSTLELGDSALYLCASSLGGPANTGELFFGEGSRLTVL.

The rearrangement uses TRBV30 and TRBJ1-2; D is unclear. V gave up 1 base and J gave up 2 bases, with 2 bases separating them. This CDR3 has 11 amino acids. The germline CDR1 and CDR2 sequences are GTSNPN and SVGIG (reference sequence). The CDR3 here is CAWSENYGYTF. The CDR3 bases are TGTGCCTGGAGTGAGAACTATGGCTACACCTTC.

The V and J genes are TRBV9 and TRBJ2-7; 7 nucleotides align to TRBD1. The V segment lost 0 bases and the J segment 2 bases; nucleotides outside the gene matches: 2. Germline loops: CDR1 SGDLS, CDR2 YYNGEE. The CDR3 has 14 residues. CDR3 sequence (DNA): TGTGCCAGCAGCGTAGGTCAGGGGGCCTACGAGCAGTACTTC. Its translation is CASSVGQGAYEQYF. The whole variable domain, remainder taken from reference TRBV9 and TRBJ2-7, is DSGVTQTPKHLITATGQRVTLRCSPRSGDLSVYWYQQSLDQGLQFLIQYYNGEERAKGNILERFSAQQFPDLHSELNLSSLELGDSALYFCASSVGQGAYEQYFGPGTRLTVT.

The sample holds a few counts of this clone. This chain uses TRBV7-8 with TRBJ1-2, with TRBD1 matching over 10 bases. The germline gives CDR1 SGHVS, CDR2 FQNEAQ. V was pared by 5 bases and J by 4 bases, with 7 bases of the junction left unmatched. The CDR3 length is 15 residues. The CDR3: CASSLGTGERYGYTF. The CDR3 DNA reads as TGTGCCAGCAGCCTAGGGACAGGGGAACGCTATGGCTACACCTTC. Looking up the rest from reference TRBV7-8 and TRBJ1-2 gives the full variable domain: GAGVSQSPRYKVAKRGQDVALRCDPISGHVSLFWYQQALGQGPEFLTYFQNEAQLDKSGLPSDRFFAERPEGSVSTLKIQRTQQEDSAVYLCASSLGTGERYGYTFGSGTRLTVV.

This chain joins TRBV2 and TRBJ2-1; 12 bases are a match to TRBD2. Losses at the gene ends were 5 bases for V and 6 bases for J; bases not matched to a gene: 2. CDR1 SNHLY and CDR2 FYNNEI come from the germline V gene. The CDR3 sequence is 14 residues long. CDR3 protein: CASSTSGGSNEQFF. The CDR3 bases are TGTGCCAGCAGTACTAGCGGGGGGAGCAATGAGCAGTTCTTC.

V is TRBV18 and J is TRBJ2-5; D not resolved. This CDR3 region has 14 residues. Germline values: CDR1 KGHSH, CDR2 LQKENI. The V end was cut by 1 base, the J end by 1 base, with 7 bases between. The CDR3 DNA is TGTGCCAGCTCACCACGGACGGTCCAAGAGACCCAGTACTTC. The encoded protein is CASSPRTVQETQYF.

The chain combines TRBV7-2 with TRBJ2-7, with D possibly called TRBD1 or TRBD2 (5 bases each). V was shortened by 2 bases and J by 5 bases, with 13 bases between the two germline ends. Germline lookup yields CDR1 SGHTA and CDR2 FQGNSA. The CDR3 runs 14 residues. As DNA, the CDR3 is TGTGCCAGCAGCTTACGGGACGGGCCCCACGAGCAGTACTTC. Its translation is CASSLRDGPHEQYF.

The V call is TRBV11-3, the J call TRBJ1-4, with 11 bases identical to TRBD1. Germline assignment: CDR1 SGHNT and CDR2 YENEEA. This CDR3 comprises 17 residues. J was trimmed by 0 bases and V by 7 bases; bases with no gene match: 7. The DNA of the CDR3 is TGTGCCAGCACCGACCAGGGACAGGGGGCAACTAATGAAAAACTGTTTTTT. Encoded protein: CASTDQGQGATNEKLFF. Combining the CDR3 with reference TRBV11-3 and TRBJ1-4 gives the whole variable domain EAGVVQSPRYKIIEKKQPVAFWCNPISGHNTLYWYLQNLGQGPELLIRYENEEAVDDSQLPKDRFSAERLKGVDSTLKIQPAELGDSAVYLCASTDQGQGATNEKLFFGSGTQLSVL.

The rearrangement uses TRBV19 and TRBJ1-1, with D perhaps matching TRBD1 (6 bases). The CDR3 runs to 14 residues. V lost 4 bases, J lost 1 base, and 10 bases lay in between. The V gene's germline CDR1 is LNHDA and CDR2 SQIVND (reference sequence). CDR3 in amino acids: CASSRGHANTEAFF. DNA for the CDR3: TGTGCCAGTAGTAGGGGACACGCGAACACTGAAGCTTTCTTT.

V gene TRBV5-4 combines with J gene TRBJ2-3, with TRBD2 as a possible D gene (6 bases). Trimming took 5 bases from V and 0 from J, leaving 13 bases between them. Germline V lookup: CDR1 SGHNT, CDR2 YYREEE (reference sequence). CDR3 size: 15 residues. The CDR3 here is CASSPGRTSTDTQYF. CDR3 nucleotides: TGTGCCAGCAGTCCCGGGAGAACTAGCACAGATACGCAGTATTTT. The entire variable domain, with the rest obtained from reference TRBV5-4 and TRBJ2-3, is as follows: ETGVTQSPTHLIKTRGQQVTLRCSSQSGHNTVSWYQQALGQGPQFIFQYYREEENGRGNFPPRFSGLQFPNYSSELNVNALELDDSALYLCASSPGRTSTDTQYFGPGTRLTVL.

This chain uses TRBV27 with TRBJ1-1; 12 nucleotides line up with TRBD1. Germline V gene sequence: CDR1 MNHEY, CDR2 SMNVEV (reference sequence). This CDR3 is 18 amino acids long. The V gene end was trimmed by 5 bases and the J gene end by 1 base; junction bases not matched to a gene: 11. The CDR3 reads CASSIHRDRGRENTEAFF. The DNA for the CDR3 is TGTGCCAGCAGTATCCACCGGGACAGGGGGCGGGAGAACACTGAAGCTTTCTTT.

This rearrangement joins TRBV30 to TRBJ2-1; D is unclear. Germline V gene data show CDR1 as GTSNPN and CDR2 as SVGIG (reference sequence). CDR3 length: 12 amino acids. V gave up 0 bases and J gave up 7 bases, with 7 bases separating them. The CDR3 protein is CAWSVLWNEQFF. The CDR3 coding sequence is TGTGCCTGGAGTGTATTGTGGAATGAGCAGTTCTTC.

V usage is TRBV27 and J usage is TRBJ2-2; 7 nucleotides align to TRBD1. The V gene end was trimmed by 7 bases and the J gene end by 5 bases; junction bases not matched to a gene: 7. CDR1 is MNHEY and CDR2 is SMNVEV in the germline V gene (reference sequence). The CDR3 is 14 amino acids. CDR3 sequence: CASKQGSWTGELFF. DNA of the CDR3: TGTGCCAGCAAACAGGGGAGTTGGACCGGGGAGCTGTTTTTT.

The J gene is TRBJ2-3, the V gene TRBV7-2; the D gene is possibly TRBD2 (5 bases). The germline CDR1 and CDR2 sequences are SGHTA and FQGNSA. The CDR3 extends over 16 amino acids. Trimming left V 0 bases short and J 0 bases short, with 10 bases between. CDR3 region: CASSLAPGLSTDTQYF. The CDR3 DNA reads as TGTGCCAGCAGCTTAGCGCCCGGACTGAGCACAGATACGCAGTATTTT.

V usage is TRBV5-1 and J usage is TRBJ1-5, with D tentatively TRBD1 (5 bases). Germline lookup yields CDR1 SGHRS and CDR2 YFSETQ. V shed 4 bases and J shed 7 bases, with 18 bases lying between them. This CDR3 comprises 15 residues. The CDR3 region has the DNA TGCGCCAGCAGCCCCGCTGGCGGCAGGGCGCAGCCCCAGCATTTT. It is translated as CASSPAGGRAQPQHF.

The J gene is TRBJ1-2, the V gene TRBV25-1, with 9 bases fitting TRBD1. Germline loops: CDR1 MGHDK, CDR2 SYGVNS. The CDR3 has 18 amino acids. The V and J ends lost 3 bases and 1 base, in that order; junction bases with no gene match: 12. CDR3 sequence reads: CASSEWDRARRINYGYTF. The CDR3 DNA reads TGTGCCAGCAGTGAGTGGGACAGGGCTAGACGTATTAACTATGGCTACACCTTC.

The V and J genes are TRBV16 and TRBJ1-3; weak D call: TRBD1 (5 bases). The ends were cut back, 2 bases at V and 3 bases at J, with 11 bases in the middle. This CDR3 is built from 15 residues. Germline V gene sequence: CDR1 KGHSY, CDR2 FQNENV. The DNA for the CDR3 is TGTGCCAGCAGCCAACGATCCAGGGATGGAAACACCATATATTTT. It translates to CASSQRSRDGNTIYF.

The rearrangement links TRBV7-2 to TRBJ2-5, with D tentatively TRBD1 (5 bases). Trimming pared 3 bases from V and 2 bases from J, leaving 10 bases between. Per the germline V gene, CDR1 is SGHTA and CDR2 is FQGNSA. This CDR3 is built from 14 residues. CDR3 sequence reads: CASSFNTGQETQYF. For the CDR3, the DNA is TGTGCCAGCAGCTTTAACACAGGACAAGAGACCCAGTACTTC.

This clone was seen more than once but under ten times. Distinct nucleotide sequences in the sample also encode this CDR3. V gene TRBV11-3 combines with J gene TRBJ2-2; the D gene is possibly TRBD2 (5 bases). The CDR3 consists of 14 residues. V was shortened by 1 base and J by 5 bases, with 8 bases between the two germline ends. CDR1 is SGHNT and CDR2 is YENEEA in the germline V gene. The CDR3 loop reads CASSLVRDTGELFF. The DNA for the CDR3 is TGTGCCAGCAGCTTAGTTCGGGATACCGGGGAGCTGTTTTTT.

The gene calls are TRBV2 and TRBJ1-4; 7 positions agree with TRBD1. CDR1 and CDR2 from the germline V gene are SNHLY and FYNNEI. The CDR3 totals 16 residues. V was pared by 0 bases and J by 6 bases, with 7 bases of the junction left unmatched. CDR3 sequence (DNA): TGTGCCAGCAGTGAAGCGACAGGGCAAGCGGATGAAAAACTGTTTTTT. Translation: CASSEATGQADEKLFF.

The V and J genes are TRBV7-2 and TRBJ2-7, with TRBD1 matching over 7 bases. CDR1 and CDR2 from the germline V gene are SGHTA and FQGNSA. The CDR3 extends over 16 amino acids. The V gene end was trimmed by 6 bases and the J gene end by 3 bases; junction bases not matched to a gene: 14. CDR3 in amino acids: CASSLTPQTGRYEQYF. CDR3 sequence (DNA): TGTGCCAGCAGTCTAACACCCCAGACAGGGCGCTACGAGCAGTACTTC.

The rearrangement joins TRBV5-4 to TRBJ1-4; D is undetermined. The germline CDR1 and CDR2 sequences are SGHNT and YYREEE (reference sequence). V was pared by 4 bases and J by 7 bases, with 14 bases between. The CDR3 runs 14 residues. The CDR3 protein is CASSPMLGSEKLFF. The DNA of the CDR3 is TGTGCCAGCAGCCCGATGCTGGGCTCTGAAAAACTGTTTTTT.

The CDR3: CASSIRQGYEQYF. The CDR3 coding sequence is TGTGCCAGTAGTATAAGGCAGGGCTACGAGCAGTACTTC. The chain combines TRBV19 with TRBJ2-7; the D gene is possibly TRBD1 (5 bases). V lost 2 bases and J 3 bases, leaving 8 bases between the germline ends. CDR3 length: 13 residues. Germline CDR1 LNHDA, CDR2 SQIVND (reference sequence).